The 2 T cell receptor beta chains below all came from one sample that was sequenced in a study of technical replicates of blood from several donors. The protocol was immunoSEQ multiplex PCR, while the TCRdb copy is restricted to in-frame clones and leaves out a portion. The top ten clones hold 0.34% of a sample with 95,000 or so clones, around 96% of them seen once. The sequenced sample was T cells isolated from PBMCs. The receptor set was obtained from a human donor in good health.

The rearrangement uses TRBV28 and TRBJ1-1, with a weak D call TRBD1 (5 bases). This CDR3 spans 14 amino acids. Trimming shortened V by 3 bases and J by 1 base, and 9 bases separated the two germline ends. From germline, CDR1 is MDHEN and CDR2 SYDVKM. The CDR3 region is CASSFLTENTEAFF. Here the CDR3 DNA reads TGTGCCAGCAGTTTCCTGACAGAGAACACTGAAGCTTTCTTT.

V usage is TRBV12-5 and J usage is TRBJ2-6, with TRBD2 matching over 7 bases. Germline CDR1 is LGHNT and CDR2 is FRNRAP. The V segment lost 4 bases and the J segment 5 bases; nucleotides outside the gene matches: 2. This CDR3 contains 14 residues. The CDR3 loop is CASGWGGRANVLTF. In DNA, the CDR3 is TGTGCTAGTGGTTGGGGGGGTAGGGCCAACGTCCTGACTTTC.